This entry is about one T cell receptor beta chain. The CDR3 is 15 amino acids. V gave up 1 base and J gave up 2 bases, with 10 bases separating them. CDR1 and CDR2 (germline): LGHDT, YNNKEL (reference sequence). The record originates from a study of human T cells and chemical hapten exposure. Time point defined: patch test 1, 2 weeks after DPC sensitization. Treatment denoted: therapeutic diphenylcyclopropenone sensitization with weekly scalp DPC. TCRdb processed the RACE reads anew with MiXCR; each CDR3 protein has one entry. The sample contains approximately 74,000 distinct CDR3 sequences, around 30% of which appear only once.

The V and J genes are TRBV3-1 and TRBJ2-3; D is possibly TRBD2 (6 bases). This TCR was sampled from a man aged 40-49 years with alopecia areata. Some clones in this sample may be carry-over from other donors' samples. The input for sequencing was whole blood, taken in connection with sensitization to the hapten diphenylcyclopropenone (DPC). The CDR3 DNA follows: TGTGCCAGCAGCCAAGGGGGACTGGTCACAGATACGCAGTATTTT. Encoded protein: CASSQGGLVTDTQYF.